This TCR beta chain was identified in a study of T cell repertoires in cytomegalovirus infection. The study, taken as a whole, reports: Dominant in the ex vivo response were TCR beta clonotypes restricted by HLA-C and specific for CMV.

From germline, CDR1 is MDHEN and CDR2 SYDVKM. The CDR3 is 14 residues long. V was clipped by 7 bases and J by 2 bases, with 14 bases between them. The table lists this clonotype with a few counts. Its antigen is not identified. From the reads, TCRdb called clonotypes with MiXCR, one entry per CDR3 protein. The sample lists 200,000 to 300,000 distinct CDR3 sequences, roughly 15% occurring once. This receptor was taken from a human donor in good health (CMV status not recorded). Some clones in this sample may be carry-over from other donors' samples. The rearrangement joins TRBV28 to TRBJ2-5; D may match TRBD1 or TRBD2 (5 bases each). The sequenced material came from PBMCs. The CDR3 bases are TGTGCCAGCACTTTCGGGGCGGTTCAAGAGACCCAGTACTTC. Protein product: CASTFGAVQETQYF.